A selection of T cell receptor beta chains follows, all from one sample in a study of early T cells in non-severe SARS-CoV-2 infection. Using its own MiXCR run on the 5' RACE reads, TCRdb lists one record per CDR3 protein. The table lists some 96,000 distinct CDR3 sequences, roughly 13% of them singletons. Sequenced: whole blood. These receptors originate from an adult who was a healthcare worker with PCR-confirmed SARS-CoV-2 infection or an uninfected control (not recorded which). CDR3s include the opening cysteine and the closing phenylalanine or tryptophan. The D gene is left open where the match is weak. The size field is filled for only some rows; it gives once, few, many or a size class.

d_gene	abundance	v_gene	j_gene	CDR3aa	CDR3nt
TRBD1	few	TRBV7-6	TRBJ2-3	CASSLEQGDTDTQYF	TGTGCCAGCAGCTTAGAACAGGGGGACACAGATACGCAGTATTTT
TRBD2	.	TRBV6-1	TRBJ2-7	CASSERGGGYEQYF	TGTGCCAGCAGTGAACGAGGCGGGGGCTACGAGCAGTACTTC
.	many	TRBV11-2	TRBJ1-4	CASSRSGTEYEKLFF	TGTGCCAGCAGCCGATCCGGGACGGAGTATGAAAAACTGTTTTTT
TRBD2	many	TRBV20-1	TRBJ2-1	CSAPLAGGLNEQFF	TGCAGTGCCCCGCTAGCGGGGGGGCTCAATGAGCAGTTCTTC
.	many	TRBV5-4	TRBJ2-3	CASSLAGNADTQYF	TGTGCCAGCAGCTTGGCAGGGAACGCAGATACGCAGTATTTT
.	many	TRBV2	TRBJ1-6	CATWTNQNSPLHF	TGTGCCACCTGGACGAACCAAAATTCACCCCTCCACTTT
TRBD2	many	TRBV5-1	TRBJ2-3	CASRGGLAGHSSDTQYF	TGCGCCAGCAGAGGGGGACTAGCGGGTCACAGCAGCGATACGCAGTATTTT
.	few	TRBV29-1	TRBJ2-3	CSGGTDTQYF	TGCAGCGGGGGCACAGATACGCAGTATTTT
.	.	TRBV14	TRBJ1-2	CASSNRGNYGYTF	TGTGCCAGCAGCAACCGGGGAAACTATGGCTACACCTTC
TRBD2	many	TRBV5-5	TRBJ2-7	CASSLGLAGNYEQYF	TGTGCCAGCAGCTTAGGACTAGCGGGCAACTACGAGCAGTACTTC
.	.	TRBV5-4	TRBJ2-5	CASSSLTGQQETQYF	TGTGCCAGCAGCTCCCTGACAGGACAGCAGGAGACCCAGTACTTC
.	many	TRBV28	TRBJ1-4	CASTFLSGGLSEKLFF	TGTGCCAGCACATTCCTTTCGGGCGGGCTGAGCGAAAAACTGTTTTTT
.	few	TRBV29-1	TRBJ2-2	CSVEVDGELFF	TGCAGCGTTGAAGTGGACGGGGAGCTGTTTTTT
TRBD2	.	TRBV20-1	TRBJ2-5	CSARDRLAGGRETQYF	TGCAGTGCTAGGGACCGACTAGCGGGGGGCCGAGAGACCCAGTACTTC
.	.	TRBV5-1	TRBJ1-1	CASSLEDPMNTEAFF	TGCGCCAGCAGCTTGGAGGACCCAATGAACACTGAAGCTTTCTTT
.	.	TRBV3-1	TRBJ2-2	CASSQVQTPGELFF	TGTGCCAGCAGCCAAGTCCAGACCCCGGGGGAGCTGTTTTTT
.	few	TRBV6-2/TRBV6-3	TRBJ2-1	CASSYSGPTGGEQFF	TGTGCCAGCAGTTACTCAGGTCCGACCGGGGGTGAGCAGTTCTTC
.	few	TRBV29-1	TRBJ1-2	CSVVLGDGYTF	TGCAGCGTTGTGCTGGGGGATGGCTACACCTTC
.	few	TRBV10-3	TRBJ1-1	CAISAEMNTEAFF	TGTGCCATCAGTGCGGAGATGAACACTGAAGCTTTCTTT
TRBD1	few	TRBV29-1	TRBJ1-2	CSVEPRTGGLGYTF	TGCAGCGTTGAGCCACGGACAGGGGGTTTGGGCTACACCTTC
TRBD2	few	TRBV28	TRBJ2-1	CASTLAGGSYNEQFF	TGTGCCAGCACCTTAGCGGGGGGCTCCTACAATGAGCAGTTCTTC
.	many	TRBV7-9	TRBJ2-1	CASSQGLRYNEQFF	TGTGCCAGCAGCCAGGGACTCCGCTACAATGAGCAGTTCTTC
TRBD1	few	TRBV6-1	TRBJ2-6	CASRETGVNVLTF	TGTGCCAGCAGGGAAACAGGGGTCAACGTCCTGACTTTC
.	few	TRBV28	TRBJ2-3	CASSHSSPDTQYF	TGTGCCAGCAGTCATTCATCCCCAGATACGCAGTATTTT
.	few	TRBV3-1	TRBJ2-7	CASSPQRGPYEQYF	TGTGCCAGCAGCCCCCAGAGGGGTCCCTACGAGCAGTACTTC
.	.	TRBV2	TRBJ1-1	CAISDSLQSLNTEAFF	TGTGCCATTTCGGACAGCCTACAATCATTGAACACTGAAGCTTTCTTT
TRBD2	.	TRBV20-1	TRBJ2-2	CSASSAGGIGELFF	TGCAGTGCTAGCTCCGCGGGGGGCATCGGGGAGCTGTTTTTT
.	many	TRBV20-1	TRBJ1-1	CSARFRSRYTEAFF	TGCAGTGCTAGGTTCAGGTCGAGGTACACTGAAGCTTTCTTT
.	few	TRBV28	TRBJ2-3	CASSLSPGAWDTQYF	TGTGCCAGCAGTTTAAGCCCAGGGGCGTGGGATACGCAGTATTTT
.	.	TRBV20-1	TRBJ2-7	CSAGDAGHLYEQYF	TGCAGTGCTGGAGACGCGGGACACTTGTACGAGCAGTACTTC
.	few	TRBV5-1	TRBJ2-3	CASGLMGGSTDTQYF	TGCGCCAGCGGTCTTATGGGGGGAAGCACAGATACGCAGTATTTT
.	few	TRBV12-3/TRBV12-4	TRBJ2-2	CASSFLRATGELFF	TGTGCCAGCAGTTTTTTGCGGGCGACCGGGGAGCTGTTTTTT
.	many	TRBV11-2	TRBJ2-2	CASSLVATGELFF	TGTGCCAGCAGCTTAGTTGCCACCGGGGAGCTGTTTTTT
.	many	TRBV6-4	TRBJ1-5	CASSVEVGQPQHF	TGTGCCAGCAGTGTCGAGGTTGGTCAGCCCCAGCATTTT
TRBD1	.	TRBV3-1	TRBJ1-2	CASSYRQGADGYTF	TGTGCCAGCAGCTACCGACAGGGGGCGGATGGCTACACCTTC
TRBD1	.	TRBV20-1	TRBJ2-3	CSARRTGNTQYF	TGCAGTGCTAGAAGGACAGGGAATACGCAGTATTTT
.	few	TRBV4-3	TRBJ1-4	CASSLRVGNEKLFF	TGCGCCAGCAGCTTACGGGTCGGGAATGAAAAACTGTTTTTT
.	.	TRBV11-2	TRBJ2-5	CASSPITGTPETQYF	TGTGCCAGCAGCCCAATTACCGGGACACCAGAGACCCAGTACTTC
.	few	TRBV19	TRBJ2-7	CASSILLRTRASYEQYF	TGTGCCAGTAGTATCCTATTGAGGACAAGGGCATCCTACGAGCAGTACTTC
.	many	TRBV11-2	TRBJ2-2	CASSWSSGGELFF	TGTGCCAGCAGCTGGTCTTCGGGAGGGGAGCTGTTTTTT
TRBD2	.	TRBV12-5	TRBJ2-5	CASGLSGTQETQYF	TGTGCTAGTGGTTTGAGCGGGACCCAAGAGACCCAGTACTTC